One sample yielded the 20 T cell receptor beta chains listed below, sequenced in a study of persistence of HIV-infected CD4 T cells. For these TCRs, the target antigens are not known. Sequencing used immunoSEQ version 4 in survey mode. Clones were sequenced by immunoSEQ multiplex PCR, and TCRdb holds only the in-frame ones, with some missing. Of 35,000 to 45,000 clones listed, approximately 81% were seen once; the top ten hold around 5.4%. An overlapping HIV-1 Gag peptide pool stimulated these cells at about 0.91 ug/peptide/mL. CD40L/CD69 double-negative CD45RO-high memory CD4+ T cells were collected. Sequenced here: cultured CD4+ T cells from PBMCs, sampled from a patient who received antiretroviral therapy. The receptor set was obtained from an adult with HIV. The donor label of this sample is uncertain.

This clone was counted a single time. The chain combines TRBV4-1 with TRBJ1-4; D possibly corresponds to TRBD1 (5 bases). V was pared by 0 bases and J by 8 bases, with 13 bases between. CDR1 MGHRA and CDR2 YSYEKL come from the germline V gene. There are 15 residues in the CDR3. CDR3 DNA: TGCGCCAGCAGCCAAGATTTGGGGCTTGGGGAAAAACTGTTTTTT. Translation gives CASSQDLGLGEKLFF.

V usage is TRBV28 and J usage is TRBJ2-7; 7 bases match TRBD1. CDR1 MDHEN and CDR2 SYDVKM come from the germline V gene. Trimming cost V 6 bases and J 5 bases; bases outside gene matches: 7. The CDR3 loop spans 13 amino acids. As DNA, the CDR3 is TGTGCCAGCAGCATAATTACAGGGGACGAGCAGTACTTC. This sequence encodes CASSIITGDEQYF. Drawing the rest from reference TRBV28 and TRBJ2-7, the complete variable domain is DVKVTQSSRYLVKRTGEKVFLECVQDMDHENMFWYRQDPGLGLRLIYFSYDVKMKEKGDIPEGYSVSREKKERFSLILESASTNQTSMYLCASSIITGDEQYFGPGTRLTVT.

The gene calls are TRBV6-5 and TRBJ2-7; TRBD1 matches 7 bases. There are 15 residues in the CDR3. Losses at the gene ends were 5 bases for V and 0 bases for J; bases not matched to a gene: 7. Germline CDR1 reads MNHEY; CDR2 reads SVGAGI. The CDR3 here is CASSRDSTSSYEQYF. For the CDR3, the DNA is TGTGCCAGCAGTCGGGACAGTACAAGCTCCTACGAGCAGTACTTC.

The CDR3 DNA reads as TGTGCCAGCAGCTTAGCAGGGGGTGTCAATCAGCCCCAGCATTTT. Translation: CASSLAGGVNQPQHF. The rearrangement uses TRBV7-9 and TRBJ1-5, with a possible D match to TRBD1 (6 bases). V was clipped by 0 bases and J by 3 bases, with 9 bases between them. The CDR3 totals 15 residues. CDR1 and CDR2 from the germline V gene are SEHNR and FQNEAQ (reference sequence).

V is TRBV5-5 and J is TRBJ2-5, with 9 bases that match TRBD1. This CDR3 has 16 residues. Germline CDR1 is SGHKS and CDR2 is YYEKEE (reference sequence). V was pared by 6 bases and J by 5 bases, with 14 bases of the junction left unmatched. The CDR3 is CASTTQGARNWETQYF. DNA for the CDR3: TGTGCCAGCACAACACAGGGGGCGCGGAATTGGGAGACCCAGTACTTC.

The count of this clone is one. The V call is TRBV25-1, the J call TRBJ1-5, with 7 bases that match TRBD1. The junction had 8 bases not matched to a gene; V was cut back by 6 bases and J by 6 bases. Germline V gene sequence: CDR1 MGHDK, CDR2 SYGVNS. The CDR3 is 14 amino acids. CDR3 amino acids: CASRSGGDAQPQHF. CDR3 nucleotide sequence: TGTGCCAGCAGATCAGGGGGGGATGCTCAGCCCCAGCATTTT.

The V call is TRBV6-1, the J call TRBJ1-5, with D unclear. Looked up from germline, CDR1 is MNHNS and CDR2 is SASEGT. Deletions cut 0 bases from V and 7 bases from J, with 10 bases between. The CDR3 has 14 residues. DNA of the CDR3: TGTGCCAGCAGTGAAGCGACACAAAGACAGCCCCAGCATTTT. Translating it yields CASSEATQRQPQHF.

This clone has only one observation. The rearrangement joins TRBV19 to TRBJ2-7; 7 nucleotides align to TRBD1. Trimming at V came to 5 bases and at J to 0 bases, leaving 7 bases not matched to a gene. Germline V gene lookup returns CDR1 LNHDA and CDR2 SQIVND (reference sequence). This CDR3 spans 15 amino acids. This chain's CDR3 is CASSGGTANSYEQYF. The CDR3 DNA follows: TGTGCCAGTAGTGGTGGGACAGCCAACTCCTACGAGCAGTACTTC.

The V call is TRBV28, the J call TRBJ1-4; D is perhaps TRBD1 (5 bases). The CDR3 sequence is 14 residues long. Germline V lookup: CDR1 MDHEN, CDR2 SYDVKM. V was trimmed by 6 bases and J by 7 bases, leaving 15 bases between them. The CDR3 nucleotides are TGTGCCAGCAGGACGGGGGGGGTGATTGAAAAACTGTTTTTT. Amino acid sequence: CASRTGGVIEKLFF.

The sample holds one count of this clone. The rearrangement uses TRBV3-1 (or the pseudogene TRBV3-2) and TRBJ1-5, with D perhaps TRBD1 (5 bases). The germline V gene has CDR1 LGHDT and CDR2 YNNKEL (reference sequence). V dropped 1 base and J dropped 6 bases, with 7 bases sitting between them. The CDR3 sequence is 13 residues long. CDR3 sequence reads: CASSQVRGQPQHF. DNA of the CDR3: TGTGCCAGCAGCCAAGTGAGGGGTCAGCCCCAGCATTTT.

The chain recombines TRBV15 with TRBJ2-2; D tentatively reads TRBD1 or TRBD2 (5 bases each). Trimming removed 5 bases from V and 6 bases from J, with 16 bases in between. There are 15 residues in the CDR3. Germline CDR1 reads LNHNV; CDR2 reads YYDKDF (reference sequence). The CDR3 sequence: CATSGNFLGAGELFF. CDR3 DNA sequence: TGTGCCACCAGCGGAAACTTTCTGGGGGCCGGGGAGCTGTTTTTT.

The gene calls are TRBV18 and TRBJ2-7; 7 bases fit TRBD1. Germline V gene lookup returns CDR1 KGHSH and CDR2 LQKENI. V lost 4 bases to trimming and J lost 3 bases; unmatched junction nucleotides: 6. This CDR3 has 14 residues. The CDR3 DNA reads as TGTGCCAGCTCACGAACGACAGGGAACTACGAGCAGTACTTC. This gives the protein CASSRTTGNYEQYF. Looking up the rest from reference TRBV18 and TRBJ2-7 gives the full variable domain: NAGVMQNPRHLVRRRGQEARLRCSPMKGHSHVYWYRQLPEEGLKFMVYLQKENIIDESGMPKERFSAEFPKEGPSILRIQQVVRGDSAAYFCASSRTTGNYEQYFGPGTRLTVT.

The J gene is TRBJ2-1, the V gene TRBV25-1, with 9 bases matching TRBD2. The germline V gene has CDR1 MGHDK and CDR2 SYGVNS. The CDR3 covers 15 residues. J gave up 4 bases and V 4 bases, and 5 bases lay outside the gene matches. CDR3 sequence: CASSGLAGVYNEQFF. CDR3 in DNA: TGTGCCAGCAGTGGTTTAGCGGGGGTATACAATGAGCAGTTCTTC.

This chain uses TRBV7-6 with TRBJ2-3; no clear D. The CDR3 is 15 residues long. Trimming took 5 bases from V and 7 from J, leaving 19 bases between them. The germline gives CDR1 SGHVS, CDR2 FNYEAQ. This chain's CDR3 is CASSPVGVNGHTQYF. CDR3 sequence (DNA): TGTGCCAGCAGCCCCGTTGGGGTGAACGGCCATACGCAGTATTTT.

In its sample, this clone was seen a few times. At the DNA level, this CDR3 is encoded by other sequences in the same sample as well. This chain joins TRBV6-5 and TRBJ1-2; D is undetermined. The CDR3 sequence is 11 residues long. V lost 2 bases and J lost 4, with 2 bases in between. Germline CDR1 reads MNHEY; CDR2 reads SVGAGI. For the CDR3, the DNA is TGTGCCAGCAGTTACGGCTATGGCTACACCTTC. The encoded protein is CASSYGYGYTF.

This chain links TRBV6-6 with TRBJ2-7; D not resolved. CDR1 and CDR2 (germline): MNHNY, SVGAGI (reference sequence). With 5 bases removed from V and 2 bases from J, the gap between germline ends came to 4 bases. The CDR3 contains 11 residues. CDR3 sequence: CASSTTYEQYF. Written as DNA, the CDR3 is TGTGCCAGCAGTACGACCTACGAGCAGTACTTC.

The chain employs TRBV7-2 and TRBJ2-3, with D perhaps TRBD2 (5 bases). Germline lookup yields CDR1 SGHTA and CDR2 FQGNSA. The CDR3 totals 13 residues. The germline V and J ends were trimmed by 3 bases and 2 bases, with 6 bases remaining between them. The CDR3 DNA sequence: TGTGCCAGCAGCTTGGAGGACACAGATACGCAGTATTTT. Translated: CASSLEDTDTQYF.

CDR3 nucleotide sequence: TGTGCCAGCAGTTTTGTTGACAGAGATAATTCACCCCTCCACTTT. Translation gives CASSFVDRDNSPLHF. The chain carries TRBV28 and TRBJ1-6; possible D gene TRBD1, 5 bases. Germline V gene data show CDR1 as MDHEN and CDR2 as SYDVKM. This CDR3 region has 15 residues. Between the trimmed V and J ends, which lost 3 bases and 5 bases, there was a span of 11 bases.

The chain carries TRBV20-1 and TRBJ2-3; D ambiguous. The V gene's germline CDR1 is DFQATT and CDR2 SNEGSKA (reference sequence). V lost 2 bases and J 6 bases, leaving 3 bases between the germline ends. CDR3 length equals 10 residues. CDR3 nucleotides: TGCAGTGCTAGACCGGATACGCAGTATTTT. This gives the protein CSARPDTQYF.

The chain carries TRBV7-2 and TRBJ2-5, with TRBD2 matching 9 bases. Looked up from germline, CDR1 is SGHTA and CDR2 is FQGNSA. V lost 2 bases to trimming and J lost 5 bases; unmatched junction nucleotides: 12. This CDR3 is 17 amino acids long. The CDR3 DNA is TGTGCCAGCAGCTTATACCCGCGGGGGGGCCGAGGGGAGACCCAGTACTTC. This translates into CASSLYPRGGRGETQYF.